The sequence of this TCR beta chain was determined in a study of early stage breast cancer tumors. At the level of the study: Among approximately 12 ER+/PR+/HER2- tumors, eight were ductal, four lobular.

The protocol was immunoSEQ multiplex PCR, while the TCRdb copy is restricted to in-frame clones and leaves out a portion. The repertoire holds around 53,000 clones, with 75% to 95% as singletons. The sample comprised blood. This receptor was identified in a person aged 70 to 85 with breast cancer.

Here the CDR3 reads CASSLDSYGYTF. The CDR3, as DNA: TGTGCCAGCAGTCTCGACAGCTATGGCTACACCTTC. This chain connects TRBV6-5 to TRBJ1-2, with D possibly matching TRBD1 (5 bases). The CDR3 sequence is 12 residues long. In germline, CDR1 is MNHEY, CDR2 SVGAGI. V dropped 5 bases and J dropped 4 bases, with 8 bases sitting between them.